This T cell receptor beta chain was captured in a study of metastatic and nonmetastatic thyroid tumors. Study conclusions and caveats: Malignant tumors reportedly showed significantly higher TCR beta diversity than benign nodules in both blood and tumor.

Via MiXCR, TCRdb re-called the PCR reads. The sample holds under 55,000 clones; approximately 15% are singletons and the top ten take roughly 3%. The CDR3 length is 15 residues. J lost 6 bases, V lost 6 bases, and 10 bases had no gene match. Every patient underwent thyroid surgery untreated. This clone was observed a few times. Its antigen is as yet unknown. Sequencing input: blood. The V and J genes are TRBV12-3 or TRBV12-4 and TRBJ1-4, with 7 positions matching TRBD1. The source is a female donor with papillary thyroid cancer or a benign thyroid nodule (not recorded which). Some clones in this sample may be carry-over from other donors' samples. The CDR3 bases are TGTGCCAGCAGCGGGGGACAGTCCGTGCATGAAAAACTGTTTTTT. Translating it yields CASSGGQSVHEKLFF.